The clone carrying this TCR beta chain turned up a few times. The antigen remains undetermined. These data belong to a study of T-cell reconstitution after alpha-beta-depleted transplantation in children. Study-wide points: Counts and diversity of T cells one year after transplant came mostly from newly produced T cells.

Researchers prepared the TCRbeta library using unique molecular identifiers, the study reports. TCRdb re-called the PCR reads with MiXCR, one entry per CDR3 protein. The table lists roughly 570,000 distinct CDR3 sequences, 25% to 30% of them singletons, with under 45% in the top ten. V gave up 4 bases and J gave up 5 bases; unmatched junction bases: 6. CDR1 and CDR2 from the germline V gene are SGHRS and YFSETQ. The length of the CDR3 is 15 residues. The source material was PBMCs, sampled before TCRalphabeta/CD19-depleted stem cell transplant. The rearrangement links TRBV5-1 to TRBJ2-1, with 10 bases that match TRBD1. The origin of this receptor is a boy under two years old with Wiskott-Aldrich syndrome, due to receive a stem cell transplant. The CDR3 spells CASSASGTGDNEQFF. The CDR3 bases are TGCGCCAGCAGCGCTTCCGGGACAGGGGACAATGAGCAGTTCTTC.